This T cell receptor (beta chain) came from a study of sequential checkpoint blockade in melanoma. Germline assignment: CDR1 SGHVS and CDR2 FNYEAQ. V was clipped by 5 bases and J by 3 bases, with 8 bases between them. The CDR3 has 12 amino acids. Treatment here: randomized to nivolumab then ipilimumab (arm A) or the reverse (arm B). Only in-frame clones appear in the TCRdb table, and some are missing; sequencing was by immunoSEQ multiplex PCR. The sample shows under 25,000 clones, 73% of them seen only once. The clonotype comes from a human donor with melanoma. Sequenced here: CD8+ T cells sorted from blood (inferred from file names), sampled from a patient given nivolumab and ipilimumab in sequence. V gene TRBV7-6 combines with J gene TRBJ2-7, with D uncertain. The CDR3 region has the DNA TGTGCCAGCAGCGTTTCAGGCTACGAGCAGTACTTC. Translated, it gives CASSVSGYEQYF.